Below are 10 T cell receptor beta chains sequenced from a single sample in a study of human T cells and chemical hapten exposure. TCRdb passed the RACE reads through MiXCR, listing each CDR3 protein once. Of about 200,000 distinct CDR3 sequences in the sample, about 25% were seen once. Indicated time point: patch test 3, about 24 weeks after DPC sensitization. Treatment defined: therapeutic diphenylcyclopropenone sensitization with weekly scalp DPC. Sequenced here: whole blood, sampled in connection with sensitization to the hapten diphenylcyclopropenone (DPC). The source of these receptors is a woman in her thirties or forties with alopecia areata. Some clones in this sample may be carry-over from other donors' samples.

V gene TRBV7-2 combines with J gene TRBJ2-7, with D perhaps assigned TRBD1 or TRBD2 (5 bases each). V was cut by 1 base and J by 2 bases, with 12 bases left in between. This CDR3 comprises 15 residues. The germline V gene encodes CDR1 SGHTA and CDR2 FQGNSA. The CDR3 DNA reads TGTGCCAGCAGCTTAGTAGGGACGAGCACCTACGAGCAGTACTTC. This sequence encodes CASSLVGTSTYEQYF.

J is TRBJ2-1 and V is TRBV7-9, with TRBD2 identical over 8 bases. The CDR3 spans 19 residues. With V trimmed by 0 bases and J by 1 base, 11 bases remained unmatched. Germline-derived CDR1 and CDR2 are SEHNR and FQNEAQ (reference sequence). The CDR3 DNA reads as TGTGCCAGCAGCTTAGCGGGTAGCGGGATGGTCGGGTCCTACAATGAGCAGTTCTTC. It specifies CASSLAGSGMVGSYNEQFF.

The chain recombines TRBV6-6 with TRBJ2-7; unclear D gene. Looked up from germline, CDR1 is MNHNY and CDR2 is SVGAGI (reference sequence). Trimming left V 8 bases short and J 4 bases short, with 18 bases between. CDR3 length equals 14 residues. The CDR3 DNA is TGTGCCAGCGGGATCGGAAGGGAAGGGTACGAGCAGTACTTC. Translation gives CASGIGREGYEQYF.

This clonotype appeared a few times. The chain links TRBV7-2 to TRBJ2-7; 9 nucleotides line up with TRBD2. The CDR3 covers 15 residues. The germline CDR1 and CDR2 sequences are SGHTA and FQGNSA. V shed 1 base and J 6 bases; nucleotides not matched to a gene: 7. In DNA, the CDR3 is TGTGCCAGCAGCTTAGTAGCGGGAGAACTCTCCGAGCAGTACTTC. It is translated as CASSLVAGELSEQYF.

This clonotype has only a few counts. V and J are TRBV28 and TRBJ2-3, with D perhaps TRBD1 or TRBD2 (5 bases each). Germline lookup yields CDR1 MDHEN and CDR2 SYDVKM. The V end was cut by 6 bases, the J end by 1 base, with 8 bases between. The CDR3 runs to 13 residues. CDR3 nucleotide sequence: TGTGCCAGCAGGGGGGACCGCACAGATACGCAGTATTTT. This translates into CASRGDRTDTQYF. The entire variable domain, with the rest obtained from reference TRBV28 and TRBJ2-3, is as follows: DVKVTQSSRYLVKRTGEKVFLECVQDMDHENMFWYRQDPGLGLRLIYFSYDVKMKEKGDIPEGYSVSREKKERFSLILESASTNQTSMYLCASRGDRTDTQYFGPGTRLTVL.

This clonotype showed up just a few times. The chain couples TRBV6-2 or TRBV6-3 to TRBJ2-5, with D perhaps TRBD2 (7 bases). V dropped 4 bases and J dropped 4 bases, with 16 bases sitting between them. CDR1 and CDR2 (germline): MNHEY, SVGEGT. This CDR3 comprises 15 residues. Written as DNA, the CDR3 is TGTGCCAGCAGTTTTTCCTGGGGGGGGCGAGAGACCCAGTACTTC. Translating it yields CASSFSWGGRETQYF.

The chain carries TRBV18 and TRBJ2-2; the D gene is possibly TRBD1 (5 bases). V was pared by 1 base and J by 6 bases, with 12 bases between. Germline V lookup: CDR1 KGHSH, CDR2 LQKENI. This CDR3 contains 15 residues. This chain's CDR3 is CASSPRYKGSGELFF. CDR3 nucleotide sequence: TGTGCCAGCTCACCACGTTACAAGGGGTCCGGGGAGCTGTTTTTT.

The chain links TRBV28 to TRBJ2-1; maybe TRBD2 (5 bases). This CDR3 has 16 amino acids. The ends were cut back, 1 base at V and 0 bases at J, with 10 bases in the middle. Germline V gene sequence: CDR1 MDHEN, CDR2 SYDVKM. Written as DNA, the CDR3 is TGTGCCAGCAGTTTATACAGCGGTAGCTCCTACAATGAGCAGTTCTTC. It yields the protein CASSLYSGSSYNEQFF.

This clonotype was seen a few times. The CDR3 loop reads CASSVSPRGDEQYF. The CDR3 nucleotides are TGTGCCAGCAGCGTAAGCCCTAGGGGGGACGAGCAGTACTTC. The chain couples TRBV9 to TRBJ2-7, with D perhaps being TRBD1 or TRBD2 (6 bases each). Between the trimmed V and J ends, which lost 1 base and 5 bases, there was a span of 13 bases. The CDR3 has 14 amino acids. The V gene's germline CDR1 is SGDLS and CDR2 YYNGEE. The variable domain in full, completed from reference TRBV9 and TRBJ2-7, reads DSGVTQTPKHLITATGQRVTLRCSPRSGDLSVYWYQQSLDQGLQFLIQYYNGEERAKGNILERFSAQQFPDLHSELNLSSLELGDSALYFCASSVSPRGDEQYFGPGTRLTVT.

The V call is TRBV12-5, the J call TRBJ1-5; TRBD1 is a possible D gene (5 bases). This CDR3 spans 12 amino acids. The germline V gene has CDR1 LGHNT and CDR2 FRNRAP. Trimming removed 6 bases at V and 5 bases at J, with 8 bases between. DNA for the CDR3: TGTGCTAGTGGCCGGGACGATCAGCCCCAGCATTTT. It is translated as CASGRDDQPQHF.